These 4 T cell receptor beta chains originate from one sample sequenced in a study of CD8 T cells in Susac syndrome. RNA was extracted with the RNeasy kit, and a quantity of about 0.45 to 1 ug was reverse transcribed using random hexamers. TCRdb fed the immunoSEQ multiplex PCR reads into MiXCR, producing one record per CDR3 protein. Among roughly 120,000 distinct CDR3 sequences listed, around 92% were seen once. Sequencing input: CD4+ T cells from PBMCs. The receptors originated from a human donor with multiple sclerosis.

V and J are TRBV7-2 and TRBJ1-1, with D possibly being TRBD1 (5 bases). CDR1 and CDR2 from the germline V gene are SGHTA and FQGNSA. The CDR3 sequence is 14 residues long. Trimming removed 0 bases at V and 2 bases at J, with 7 bases between. The CDR3 bases are TGTGCCAGCAGCTTAGCAGGGACTAACACTGAAGCTTTCTTT. Translation: CASSLAGTNTEAFF.

This sequence joins TRBV20-1 and TRBJ1-5; no definite D call. Trimming removed 1 base from V and 6 bases from J, with 13 bases in between. CDR1 and CDR2 from the germline V gene are DFQATT and SNEGSKA (reference sequence). The CDR3 totals 14 residues. Here the CDR3 DNA reads TGCAGTGCTAGAGGTCCCGTCCTTCTTCAGCCCCAGCATTTT. This encodes CSARGPVLLQPQHF.

The CDR3 DNA reads as TGCAGTGCCCGACCAAGGGGCACTGAAGCTTTCTTT. Translated: CSARPRGTEAFF. The V gene is TRBV20-1, the J gene TRBJ1-1; the D gene is possibly TRBD1 (5 bases). This CDR3 spans 12 amino acids. Germline assignment: CDR1 DFQATT and CDR2 SNEGSKA (reference sequence). The V end was cut by 6 bases, the J end by 4 bases, with 12 bases between.

The rearrangement uses TRBV3-1 and TRBJ2-5; 9 nucleotides align to TRBD2. With V trimmed by 1 base and J by 4 bases, 10 bases remained unmatched. The CDR3 spans 17 residues. In germline, CDR1 is LGHDT, CDR2 YNNKEL (reference sequence). The CDR3 nucleotides read TGTGCCAGCAGCCAAGTGTTTCGCGGGGGGGCCGGAGAGACCCAGTACTTC. Its protein is CASSQVFRGGAGETQYF.